The subject of this entry is one TCR beta chain. Its antigen is currently unknown. Assay used: immunoSEQ multiplex PCR; TCRdb lists only in-frame clones, some missing. The sample has some 90,000 clones; roughly 84% are singletons. The sample originates from a study of T cell responses to AZD1222 COVID-19 vaccine. Findings of the study overall: A reported finding is that nearly half of spike-specific TCRs target unmutated variant regions. Most donors were white British and more were female, and clonal diversity was possibly underestimated. Sampled repertoires all dated from after the peak T cell response.

This sample comprised peripheral blood, obtained on day 0 of AZD1222 vaccination. This TCR came from an adult in good health.

The CDR3 protein is CSAPGQGKQYF. Here the CDR3 DNA reads TGCAGTGCTCCGGGACAGGGGAAGCAGTACTTC. The rearrangement joins TRBV20-1 to TRBJ2-7; 10 bases fit TRBD1. The trim removed 5 bases at V and 8 bases at J, leaving 3 bases unmatched. Germline CDR1 and CDR2: DFQATT and SNEGSKA (reference sequence). The CDR3 has 11 amino acids.